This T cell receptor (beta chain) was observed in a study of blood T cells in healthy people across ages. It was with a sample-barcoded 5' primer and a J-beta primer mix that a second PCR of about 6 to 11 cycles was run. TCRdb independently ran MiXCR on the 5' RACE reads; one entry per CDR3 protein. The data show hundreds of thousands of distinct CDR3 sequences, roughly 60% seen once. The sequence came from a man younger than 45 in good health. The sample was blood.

This CDR3 is CAIRVGIRGNYGYTF. The CDR3 bases are TGTGCCATTCGGGTGGGGATTCGGGGAAACTATGGCTACACCTTC. The chain employs TRBV10-3 and TRBJ1-2; no clear D gene. CDR1 is ENHRY and CDR2 is SYGVKD in the germline V gene. Trimming cost V 9 bases and J 2 bases, with 19 bases left between them. The length of the CDR3 is 15 residues.